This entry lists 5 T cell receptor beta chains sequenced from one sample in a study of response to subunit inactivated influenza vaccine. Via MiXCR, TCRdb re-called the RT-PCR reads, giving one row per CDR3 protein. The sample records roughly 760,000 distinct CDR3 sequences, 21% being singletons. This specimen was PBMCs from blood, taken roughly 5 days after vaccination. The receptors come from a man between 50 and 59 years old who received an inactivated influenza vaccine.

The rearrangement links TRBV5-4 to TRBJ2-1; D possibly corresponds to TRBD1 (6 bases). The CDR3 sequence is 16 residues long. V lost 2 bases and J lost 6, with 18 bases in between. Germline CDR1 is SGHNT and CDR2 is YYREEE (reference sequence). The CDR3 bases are TGTGCCAGCAGCTTATACCCGGCAGGGGTTGGCAATGAGCAGTTCTTC. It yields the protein CASSLYPAGVGNEQFF.

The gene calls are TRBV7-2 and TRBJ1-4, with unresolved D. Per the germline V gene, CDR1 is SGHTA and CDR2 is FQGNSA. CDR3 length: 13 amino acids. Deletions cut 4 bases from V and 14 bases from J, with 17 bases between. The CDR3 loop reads CASSSLSPGALFF. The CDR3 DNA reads TGTGCCAGCAGCTCCCTTTCCCCGGGTGCCCTGTTTTTT.

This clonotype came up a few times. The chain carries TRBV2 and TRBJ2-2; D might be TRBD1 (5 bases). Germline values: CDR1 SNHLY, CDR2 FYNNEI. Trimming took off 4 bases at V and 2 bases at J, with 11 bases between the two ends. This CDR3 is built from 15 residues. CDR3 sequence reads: CASSGQGFNTGELFF. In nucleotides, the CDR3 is TGTGCCAGCAGTGGTCAGGGATTTAACACCGGGGAGCTGTTTTTT.

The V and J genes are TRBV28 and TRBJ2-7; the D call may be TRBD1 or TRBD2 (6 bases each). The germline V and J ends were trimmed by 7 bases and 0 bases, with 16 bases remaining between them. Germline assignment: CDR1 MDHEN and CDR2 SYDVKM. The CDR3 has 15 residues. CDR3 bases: TGTGCCAGCATCGACGGGGGCCCGAGCTCCTACGAGCAGTACTTC. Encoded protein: CASIDGGPSSYEQYF.

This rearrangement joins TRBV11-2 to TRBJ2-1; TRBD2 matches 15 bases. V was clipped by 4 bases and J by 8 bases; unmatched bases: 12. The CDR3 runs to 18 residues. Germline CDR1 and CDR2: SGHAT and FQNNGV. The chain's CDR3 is CASSSVRTSGRARDEQFF. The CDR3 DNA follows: TGTGCCAGCAGCTCGGTCAGGACTAGCGGGAGGGCCAGGGATGAGCAGTTCTTC.